The clone carrying this T cell receptor beta chain is medium-sized within its sample. The entry originates in a study of Graves' ophthalmopathy and Graves' hyperthyroidism. Scientists amplified the TCR beta CDR3 regions from RNA transcripts. First-round RT-PCR employed HTBI primers, with a second-round multiplex PCR after it. TCRdb fed the multiplex PCR reads into MiXCR, producing one record per CDR3 protein. This table has approximately 50,000 distinct CDR3 sequences, 50% appearing once. The V gene lost 0 bases and the J gene lost 5 bases, with 11 bases spanning the gap. The CDR3 contains 14 residues. Germline assignment: CDR1 SGHTA and CDR2 FQGNSA.

This chain connects TRBV7-2 to TRBJ2-7, with D perhaps TRBD1 (6 bases). The TCR comes from an adult man with Graves' ophthalmopathy. The sequencing input was peripheral blood. CDR3 in amino acids: CASSLANRVHEQYF. The CDR3, as DNA: TGTGCCAGCAGCTTAGCCAACAGGGTGCACGAGCAGTACTTC.